Below, 10 T cell receptor beta chains from the same sample are listed, as sequenced in a study of T cell responses to AZD1222 COVID-19 vaccine. TCRdb keeps only in-frame clones here, not all; method: immunoSEQ multiplex PCR. Found here are approximately 170,000 clones, around nine tenths of them singletons; the top ten hold more than 9%. This specimen was peripheral blood, taken 28 days after the second AZD1222 dose. These receptors originate from an adult who received the AZD1222 COVID-19 vaccine.

This clone was counted a few times. The chain links TRBV18 to TRBJ2-2; TRBD1 matches 7 bases. The germline CDR1 and CDR2 sequences are KGHSH and LQKENI. V gave up 1 base and J gave up 4 bases; unmatched junction bases: 3. This CDR3 spans 15 amino acids. CDR3 region: CASSPRDSGTGELFF. DNA of the CDR3: TGTGCCAGCTCACCACGGGACAGCGGCACCGGGGAGCTGTTTTTT.

The rearrangement uses TRBV19 and TRBJ1-1; D not certain. CDR3 size: 13 residues. CDR1 and CDR2 (germline): LNHDA, SQIVND (reference sequence). The germline V and J ends were trimmed by 3 bases and 1 base, with 6 bases remaining between them. The CDR3 loop is CASSITWNTEAFF. CDR3 in DNA: TGTGCCAGTAGTATTACGTGGAACACTGAAGCTTTCTTT.

This chain links TRBV5-6 with TRBJ2-5; 7 bases are shared with TRBD1. This CDR3 comprises 14 residues. The germline V gene has CDR1 SGHDT and CDR2 YYEEEE. V lost 3 bases and J lost 2; bases outside the gene matches: 4. The DNA for the CDR3 is TGTGCCAGCAGCTGGGACAGTCAGCAAGAGACCCAGTACTTC. Protein product: CASSWDSQQETQYF.

The chain combines TRBV6-5 with TRBJ2-7; tentatively, D is TRBD1 (8 bases). Germline CDR1 reads MNHEY; CDR2 reads SVGAGI. This CDR3 is 14 amino acids long. Trimming took 7 bases from V and 8 from J, leaving 21 bases between them. Written as DNA, the CDR3 is TGTGCCAGCACCGACGGGGGGACAGGTAAAAAGCAGTACTTC. Protein: CASTDGGTGKKQYF.

The chain recombines TRBV6-4 with TRBJ1-6; D unclear. Germline V gene lookup returns CDR1 MRHNA and CDR2 SNTAGT. The CDR3 sequence is 13 residues long. Trimming stripped 4 bases from V and 10 bases from J, with 11 bases between. The CDR3 spells CASSATRESPLHF. The DNA for the CDR3 is TGTGCCAGCAGTGCGACAAGGGAATCACCCCTCCACTTT.

V and J are TRBV18 and TRBJ2-1, with D tentatively TRBD2 (6 bases). Germline CDR1 and CDR2: KGHSH and LQKENI. Trimming took 5 bases from V and 3 from J, leaving 20 bases between them. This CDR3 region has 17 residues. CDR3 protein: CASSANQLAQDYNEQFF. The CDR3 nucleotides are TGTGCCAGCTCAGCAAACCAACTAGCCCAAGACTACAATGAGCAGTTCTTC.

The chain has TRBV2 and TRBJ2-3; the D is unclear. The CDR3 covers 14 residues. Trimming pared 7 bases from V and 6 bases from J, leaving 17 bases between. Germline V gene data show CDR1 as SNHLY and CDR2 as FYNNEI. The DNA for the CDR3 is TGTGCCAGCACTCGAAATGGGCCTGGGGATACGCAGTATTTT. As protein: CASTRNGPGDTQYF.

Notes on this clone: At the DNA level, this CDR3 is encoded by other sequences in the same sample as well. This sequence joins TRBV6-5 and TRBJ1-1, with D tentatively TRBD1 (5 bases). The ends were cut back, 2 bases at V and 0 bases at J, with 10 bases in the middle. CDR3 length equals 15 residues. Germline V gene lookup returns CDR1 MNHEY and CDR2 SVGAGI. The CDR3, as DNA: TGTGCCAGCAGTTACCGGGGACTCATGAACACTGAAGCTTTCTTT. It specifies CASSYRGLMNTEAFF.

The V call is TRBV5-4, the J call TRBJ2-1, with 14 bases identical to TRBD2. The junction had 2 bases not matched to a gene; V was cut back by 7 bases and J by 2 bases. CDR1 and CDR2 (germline): SGHNT, YYREEE (reference sequence). This CDR3 has 15 residues. The CDR3 reads CASGLAGGTYNEQFF. The CDR3 DNA reads as TGTGCCAGCGGACTAGCGGGGGGTACCTACAATGAGCAGTTCTTC. The full variable domain, rest sourced from reference TRBV5-4 and TRBJ2-1, is ETGVTQSPTHLIKTRGQQVTLRCSSQSGHNTVSWYQQALGQGPQFIFQYYREEENGRGNFPPRFSGLQFPNYSSELNVNALELDDSALYLCASGLAGGTYNEQFFGPGTRLTVL.

The genes are TRBV5-1 and TRBJ2-1; 8 bases agree with TRBD2. The CDR3 has 15 amino acids. Germline V gives CDR1 SGHRS, CDR2 YFSETQ. The V and J ends lost 3 bases and 8 bases, in that order; junction bases with no gene match: 10. The CDR3 DNA reads TGCGCCAGCAGCTCTGATGGCGGGACTAGGTATGAGCAGTTCTTC. This sequence encodes CASSSDGGTRYEQFF.